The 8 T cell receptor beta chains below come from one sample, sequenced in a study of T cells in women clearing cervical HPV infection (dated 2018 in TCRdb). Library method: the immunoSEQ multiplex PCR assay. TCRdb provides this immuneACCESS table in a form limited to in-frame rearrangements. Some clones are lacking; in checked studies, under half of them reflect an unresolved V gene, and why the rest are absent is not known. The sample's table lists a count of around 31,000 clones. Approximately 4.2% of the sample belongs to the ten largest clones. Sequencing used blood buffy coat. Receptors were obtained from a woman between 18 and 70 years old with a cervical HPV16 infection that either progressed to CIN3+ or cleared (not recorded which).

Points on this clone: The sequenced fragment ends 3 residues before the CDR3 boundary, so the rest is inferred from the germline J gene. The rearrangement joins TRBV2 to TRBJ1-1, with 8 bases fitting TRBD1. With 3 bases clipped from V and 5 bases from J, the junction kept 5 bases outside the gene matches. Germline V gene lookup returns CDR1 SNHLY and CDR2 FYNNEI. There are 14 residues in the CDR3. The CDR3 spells CASSEGDRLTEAFF. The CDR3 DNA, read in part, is TGTGCCAGCAGTGAGGGGGACAGGCTAACTGAA.

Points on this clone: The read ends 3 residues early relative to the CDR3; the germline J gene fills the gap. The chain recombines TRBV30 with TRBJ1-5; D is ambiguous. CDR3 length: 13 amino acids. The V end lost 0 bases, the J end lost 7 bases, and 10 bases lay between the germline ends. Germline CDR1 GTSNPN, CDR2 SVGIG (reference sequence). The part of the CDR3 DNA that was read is TGTGCCTGGAGTGTCTCCCGACTCCAGCCC. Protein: CAWSVSRLQP. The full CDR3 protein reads CAWSVSRLQPQHF.

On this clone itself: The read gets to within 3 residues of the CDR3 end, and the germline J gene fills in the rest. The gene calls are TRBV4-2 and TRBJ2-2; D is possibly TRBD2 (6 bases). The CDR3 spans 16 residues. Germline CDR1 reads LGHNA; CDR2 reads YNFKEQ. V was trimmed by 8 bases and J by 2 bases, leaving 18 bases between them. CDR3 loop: CASGVLGTPNTGELFF. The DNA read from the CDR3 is TGTGCCAGCGGTGTGCTTGGGACTCCAAACACCGGGGAG.

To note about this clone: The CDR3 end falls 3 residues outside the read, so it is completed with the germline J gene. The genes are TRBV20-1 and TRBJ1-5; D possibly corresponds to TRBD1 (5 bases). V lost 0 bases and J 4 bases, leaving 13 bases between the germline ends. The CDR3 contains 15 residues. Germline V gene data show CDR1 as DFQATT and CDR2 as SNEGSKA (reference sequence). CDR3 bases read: TGCAGTGCTAGAGATCAGGGTTTTGGGAATCAGCCC. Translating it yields CSARDQGFGNQP. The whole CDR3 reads CSARDQGFGNQPQHF.

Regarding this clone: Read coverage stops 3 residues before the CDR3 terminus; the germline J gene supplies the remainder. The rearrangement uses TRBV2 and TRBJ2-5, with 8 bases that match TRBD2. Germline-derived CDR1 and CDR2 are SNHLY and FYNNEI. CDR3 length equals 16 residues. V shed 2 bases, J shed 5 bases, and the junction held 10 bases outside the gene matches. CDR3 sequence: CASSEFGAGELETQYF. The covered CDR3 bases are TGTGCCAGCAGTGAATTTGGAGCGGGAGAATTGGAGACC.

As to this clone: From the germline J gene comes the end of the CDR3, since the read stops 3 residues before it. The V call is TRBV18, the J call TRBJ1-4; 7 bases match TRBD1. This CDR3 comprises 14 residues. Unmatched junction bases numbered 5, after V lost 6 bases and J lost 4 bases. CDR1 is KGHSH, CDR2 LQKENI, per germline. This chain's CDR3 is CASSPGTVNEKLFF. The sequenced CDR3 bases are TGTGCCAGCTCGCCCGGGACAGTTAATGAAAAA.

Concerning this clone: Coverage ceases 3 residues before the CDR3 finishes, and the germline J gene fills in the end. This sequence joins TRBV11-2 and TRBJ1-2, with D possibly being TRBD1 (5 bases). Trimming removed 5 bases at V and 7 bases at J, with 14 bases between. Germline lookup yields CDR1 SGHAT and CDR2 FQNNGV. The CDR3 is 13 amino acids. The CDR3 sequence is CASSPSRGVGYTF. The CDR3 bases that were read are TGTGCCAGCAGCCCATCAAGGGGTGTTGGC.

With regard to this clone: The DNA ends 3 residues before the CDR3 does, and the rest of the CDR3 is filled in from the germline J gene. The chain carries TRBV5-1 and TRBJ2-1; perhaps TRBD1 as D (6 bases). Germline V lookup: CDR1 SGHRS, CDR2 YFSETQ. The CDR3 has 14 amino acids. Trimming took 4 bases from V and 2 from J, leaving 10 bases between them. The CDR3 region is CASSKGQTYNEQFF. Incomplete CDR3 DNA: TGCGCCAGCAGCAAAGGACAGACCTACAATGAG.